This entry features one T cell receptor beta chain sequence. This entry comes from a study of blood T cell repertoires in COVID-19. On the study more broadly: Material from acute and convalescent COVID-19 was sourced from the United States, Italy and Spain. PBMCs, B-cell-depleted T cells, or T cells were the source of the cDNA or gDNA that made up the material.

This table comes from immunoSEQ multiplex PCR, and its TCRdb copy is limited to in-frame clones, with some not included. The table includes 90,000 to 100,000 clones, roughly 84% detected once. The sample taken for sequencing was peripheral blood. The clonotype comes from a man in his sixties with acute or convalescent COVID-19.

Written as DNA, the CDR3 is TGTGCCAGCAGGACTAGCGGGGGGGAACAAGAGACCCAGTACTTC. It codes for CASRTSGGEQETQYF. The rearrangement links TRBV6-5 to TRBJ2-5; 14 bases map to TRBD2. CDR1 is MNHEY, CDR2 SVGAGI, per germline. This CDR3 spans 15 amino acids. V gave up 6 bases and J gave up 2 bases; unmatched junction bases: 2.